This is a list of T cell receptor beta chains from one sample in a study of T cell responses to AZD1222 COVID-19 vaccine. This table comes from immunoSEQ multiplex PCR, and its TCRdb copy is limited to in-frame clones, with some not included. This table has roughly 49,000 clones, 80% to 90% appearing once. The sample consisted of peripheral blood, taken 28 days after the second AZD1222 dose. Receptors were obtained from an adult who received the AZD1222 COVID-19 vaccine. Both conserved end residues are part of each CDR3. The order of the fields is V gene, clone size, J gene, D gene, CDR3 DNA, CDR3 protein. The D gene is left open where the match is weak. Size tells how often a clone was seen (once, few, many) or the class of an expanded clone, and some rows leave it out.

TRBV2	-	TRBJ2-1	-	TGTGCCAGCAGTGAAGCGGGAGGTTTTTACAATGAGCAGTTCTTC	CASSEAGGFYNEQFF
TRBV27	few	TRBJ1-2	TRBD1	TGTGCCAGCAGGGGGACAGGGCGGAATGGCTACACCTTC	CASRGTGRNGYTF
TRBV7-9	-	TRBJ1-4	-	TGTGCCAGCAGCTATTACAGGCCAACTAATGAAAAACTGTTTTTT	CASSYYRPTNEKLFF
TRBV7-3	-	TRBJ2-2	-	TGTGCCAGCAGCTTATTTGGCCTAGCCGCCGGTACCGGGGAGCTGTTTTTT	CASSLFGLAAGTGELFF
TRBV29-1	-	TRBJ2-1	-	TGCAGCGTTCCGGGGCTCCAGAGGGGTTACTACAATGAGCAGTTCTTC	CSVPGLQRGYYNEQFF
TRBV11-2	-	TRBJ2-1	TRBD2	TGTGCCAGCAGCTCCCCTGGGACTAGCGGTGAGGAGGAGCAGTTCTTC	CASSSPGTSGEEEQFF
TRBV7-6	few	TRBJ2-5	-	TGTGCCAGCAGCTTAGTCAGCTCGACTGGAGAGACCCAGTACTTC	CASSLVSSTGETQYF
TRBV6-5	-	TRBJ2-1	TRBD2	TGTGCCAGCAGACTAGCGGGAGGGCGCAATGAGCAGTTCTTC	CASRLAGGRNEQFF
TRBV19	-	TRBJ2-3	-	TGTGCCAGTAGTGAAGGGGGAGATACGCAGTATTTT	CASSEGGDTQYF
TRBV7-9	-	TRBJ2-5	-	TGTGCCAGCAGCTTAGGGGGCGTGGAGACCCAGTACTTC	CASSLGGVETQYF
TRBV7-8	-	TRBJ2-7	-	TGTGCCAGCAGCTTAGCAGGGACCTACGAGCAGTACTTC	CASSLAGTYEQYF
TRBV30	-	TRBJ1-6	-	TGTGCCTGGACCCTGGCAGGCGACTCACCCCTCCACTTT	CAWTLAGDSPLHF
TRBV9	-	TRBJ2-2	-	TGTGCCAGCAGCGGACCGGGACAAGGCACCGGGGAGCTGTTTTTT	CASSGPGQGTGELFF
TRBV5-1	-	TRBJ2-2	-	TGCGCCAGCAGCTCGGACAGTATAGCGCCTCGGCTGTTTTTT	CASSSDSIAPRLFF
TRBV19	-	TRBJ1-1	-	TGTGCCAGTAGTATTCCGGGGGGGGGAAACACTGAAGCTTTCTTT	CASSIPGGGNTEAFF
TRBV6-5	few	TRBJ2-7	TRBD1	TGTGCCAGCAGGGGCGGACAGGGGGCGAGGGAGCAGTACTTC	CASRGGQGAREQYF
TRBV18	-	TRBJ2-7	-	TGTGCCAGCTCACCACAAAACCCTAGCTACGGCGAGCAGTACTTC	CASSPQNPSYGEQYF
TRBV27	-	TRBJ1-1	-	TGTGCCAGCTCTTTTGGGGGCCGGAACACTGAAGCTTTCTTT	CASSFGGRNTEAFF
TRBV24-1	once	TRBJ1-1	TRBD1	TGTGCCACCCGCGGACAGGGGGCGAACACTGAAGCTTTCTTT	CATRGQGANTEAFF
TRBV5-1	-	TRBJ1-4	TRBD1	TGCGCCAGCAAAGAGGGGGCTGGATACGAAAAACTGTTTTTT	CASKEGAGYEKLFF
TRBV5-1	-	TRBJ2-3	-	TGCGCCAGCAGCCTGGGGTCCGGTTTCTTCGATACGCAGTATTTT	CASSLGSGFFDTQYF
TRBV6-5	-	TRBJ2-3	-	TGTGCCAGCAGTCTGGCAAGGGGCACAGATACGCAGTATTTT	CASSLARGTDTQYF
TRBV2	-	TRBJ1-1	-	TGTGCCAGCAAGGGGGATCATATGAACACTGAAGCTTTCTTT	CASKGDHMNTEAFF
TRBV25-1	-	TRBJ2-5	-	TGTGCCAGCAGGGGGCAGGGTTGGGAGACCCAGTACTTC	CASRGQGWETQYF
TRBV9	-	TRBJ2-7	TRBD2	TGTGCCAGCAGCGTAGCGGTTGGGACTAGCCAAAACGAGCAGTACTTC	CASSVAVGTSQNEQYF
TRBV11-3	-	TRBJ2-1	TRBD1	TGTGCCAGCAGCTTATATGGGACAGGGGAAAATGAGCAGTTCTTC	CASSLYGTGENEQFF
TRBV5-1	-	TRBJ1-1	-	TGCGCCAGCAGCTTGGAGGGGGTAACTGAAGCTTTCTTT	CASSLEGVTEAFF
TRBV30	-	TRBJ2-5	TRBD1	TGTGCCTGGAGTGTGGGCGCAGGGACAGGGAAGGAGACCCAGTACTTC	CAWSVGAGTGKETQYF
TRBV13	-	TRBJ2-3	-	TGTGCCAGCAGCTATCGGACACCCAGCACAGATACGCAGTATTTT	CASSYRTPSTDTQYF
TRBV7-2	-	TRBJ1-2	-	TGTGCCAGCAGCCCCGGGGGAAGGCTGGGGTATGGCTACACCTTC	CASSPGGRLGYGYTF
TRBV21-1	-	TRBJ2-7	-	TGTGCCAGCAGCAAGGGCCTGTCTCCCCTCGAGCAGTACTTC	CASSKGLSPLEQYF
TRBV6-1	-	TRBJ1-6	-	TGTGCCAGCAGTGAAGCTTCGAGGGATTCACCCCTCCACTTT	CASSEASRDSPLHF
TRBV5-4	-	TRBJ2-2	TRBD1	TGTGCCAGCAGCCTAGGGGGCAGGGGGTCCAACACCGGGGAGCTGTTTTTT	CASSLGGRGSNTGELFF
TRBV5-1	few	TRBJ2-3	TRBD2	TGCGCCAGCAGCATCGGGACTAGCGTAGATACGCAGTATTTT	CASSIGTSVDTQYF
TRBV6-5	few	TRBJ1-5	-	TGTGCCAGCAGGGGTGATAGCAATCAGCCCCAGCATTTT	CASRGDSNQPQHF
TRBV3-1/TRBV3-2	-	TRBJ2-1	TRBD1	TGTGCCAGCAGCCAGGTGGCAGGGGGCAATGAGCAGTTCTTC	CASSQVAGGNEQFF
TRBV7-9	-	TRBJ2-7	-	TGTGCCAGCAGCACAGGGCGGCTCTACGAGCAGTACTTC	CASSTGRLYEQYF
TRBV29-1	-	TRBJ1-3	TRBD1	TGCAGCGTCGAGGACAGGGCTGGAAACACCATATATTTT	CSVEDRAGNTIYF
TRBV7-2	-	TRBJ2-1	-	TGTGCCAGCAGCTTAGACCGACGGACGCTCTCCTACAATGAGCAGTTCTTC	CASSLDRRTLSYNEQFF
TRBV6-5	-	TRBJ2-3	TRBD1	TGTGCCAGCAGCCAGCTTCAGGGGGCAGATACGCAGTATTTT	CASSQLQGADTQYF
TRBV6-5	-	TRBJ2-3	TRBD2	TGTGCCAGCAGCCCGCTAGCGGGAGGCACAGATACGCAGTATTTT	CASSPLAGGTDTQYF
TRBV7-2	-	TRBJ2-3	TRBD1	TGTGCCAGCAGCCCCCGACAGGGGCCCACAGATACGCAGTATTTT	CASSPRQGPTDTQYF
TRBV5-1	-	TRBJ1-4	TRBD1	TGCGCCAGCAGCTTGGGGGACAGGGGGCCAACTAATGAAAAACTGTTTTTT	CASSLGDRGPTNEKLFF
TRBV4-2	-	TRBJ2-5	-	TGTGCCAGCAGCCAAGAGGACGGGGCCTCAGGGACCCAGTACTTC	CASSQEDGASGTQYF
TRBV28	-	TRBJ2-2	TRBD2	TGTGCCAGCAGGGCAGGACTAGCGGGGAACACCGGGGAGCTGTTTTTT	CASRAGLAGNTGELFF
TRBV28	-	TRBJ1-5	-	TGTGCCAGCGGAGGGCAGGTCCATCAGCCCCAGCATTTT	CASGGQVHQPQHF
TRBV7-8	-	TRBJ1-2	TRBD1	TGTGCCAGCAGCTCCCTCGACAGGGGGAACTATGGCTACACCTTC	CASSSLDRGNYGYTF
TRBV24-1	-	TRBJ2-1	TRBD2	TGTGCCACCAGTGGCGGGACTAGCGGGAGGAATGAGCAGTTCTTC	CATSGGTSGRNEQFF